These 14 T cell receptor beta chains originate from one sample sequenced in a study of blood T cell repertoires in COVID-19 (dated by TCRdb to between 2020 and 2021). The library was generated by the immunoSEQ multiplex PCR assay. The immuneACCESS repertoire file appears here via TCRdb, limited to in-frame rearrangements. These files lack a portion of the clones; in checked studies, under half of the deficit traces to unresolved V genes, and the cause of the others is not known. In this sample the table shows approximately 490,000 clones, around 87% of which occur a single time. Roughly 0.72% of the sample goes to the ten largest clones. Sequencing was performed on PBMCs or T cells enriched from blood (not recorded which). The receptors originated from a woman aged 18-30 years who had recovered from COVID-19.

This clone came up many times. The chain employs TRBV6-6 and TRBJ2-5, with a tentative D call TRBD2 (6 bases). The CDR3 loop spans 16 amino acids. Between the trimmed V and J ends, which lost 1 base and 0 bases, there was a span of 12 bases. The germline V gene has CDR1 MNHNY and CDR2 SVGAGI (reference sequence). CDR3 sequence: CASSYYGGSDQETQYF. The CDR3 nucleotides are TGTGCCAGCAGTTACTATGGGGGGTCCGACCAAGAGACCCAGTACTTC.

The V and J genes are TRBV3-1 (or the pseudogene TRBV3-2) and TRBJ1-1; 7 bases map to TRBD1. J gave up 8 bases and V 4 bases, and 10 bases lay outside the gene matches. Germline-derived CDR1 and CDR2 are LGHDT and YNNKEL (reference sequence). This CDR3 is built from 14 residues. Written as DNA, the CDR3 is TGTGCCAGCAGCCCCGACAGGGTTAGAGCAGAAGCTTTCTTT. As protein: CASSPDRVRAEAFF.

This chain's CDR3 is CASSPPGLGGNYGYTF. CDR3 nucleotide sequence: TGTGCCAGCTCACCTCCGGGACTCGGGGGAAACTATGGCTACACCTTC. V usage is TRBV18 and J usage is TRBJ1-2; D is possibly TRBD1 (5 bases). Germline V gene lookup returns CDR1 KGHSH and CDR2 LQKENI. The CDR3 is 16 amino acids. V was cut by 3 bases and J by 2 bases, with 16 bases left in between.

The rearrangement uses TRBV28 and TRBJ1-1; D is ambiguous. The CDR3 sequence is 14 residues long. V was clipped by 5 bases and J by 0 bases, with 10 bases between them. The germline V gene encodes CDR1 MDHEN and CDR2 SYDVKM. The CDR3 DNA follows: TGTGCCAGCAGTCCGAGCGTTATGAACACTGAAGCTTTCTTT. It codes for CASSPSVMNTEAFF.

The chain uses TRBV11-2 and TRBJ1-3; D gene uncertain. The germline V and J ends were trimmed by 1 base and 2 bases, with 12 bases remaining between them. The CDR3 contains 16 residues. From germline, CDR1 is SGHAT and CDR2 FQNNGV. This CDR3 is CASSLATPGTGNTIYF. CDR3 in DNA: TGTGCCAGCAGCTTAGCTACCCCGGGGACTGGAAACACCATATATTTT.

This rearrangement joins TRBV6-5 to TRBJ1-2; D unresolved. V was trimmed by 7 bases and J by 7 bases, leaving 10 bases between them. The CDR3 totals 11 residues. CDR1 is MNHEY and CDR2 is SVGAGI in the germline V gene. CDR3 sequence reads: CASTSRGGYTF. CDR3 sequence (DNA): TGTGCCAGCACCTCGCGGGGTGGCTACACCTTC.

The chain recombines TRBV7-9 with TRBJ1-1, with D possibly matching TRBD1 (5 bases). Deletions cut 4 bases from V and 1 base from J, with 13 bases between. Germline V gene sequence: CDR1 SEHNR, CDR2 FQNEAQ (reference sequence). The CDR3 is 15 amino acids. The CDR3: CASSWGGPTNTEAFF. The CDR3 bases are TGTGCCAGCAGCTGGGGGGGACCCACGAACACTGAAGCTTTCTTT.

Points on this clone: At the DNA level, this CDR3 is encoded by other sequences in the same sample as well. The V call is TRBV3-1 (or the pseudogene TRBV3-2), the J call TRBJ1-1; perhaps TRBD1 as D (5 bases). This CDR3 is built from 14 residues. Trimming removed 0 bases at V and 1 base at J, with 6 bases between. Per germline, CDR1 LGHDT and CDR2 YNNKEL (reference sequence). CDR3 protein: CASSQERGNTEAFF. Here the CDR3 DNA reads TGTGCCAGCAGCCAAGAAAGGGGGAACACTGAAGCTTTCTTT.

The V call is TRBV5-1, the J call TRBJ1-2; a possible D gene is TRBD1 (6 bases). This CDR3 region has 15 residues. The V end lost 0 bases, the J end lost 8 bases, and 17 bases lay between the germline ends. Germline lookup yields CDR1 SGHRS and CDR2 YFSETQ. Here the CDR3 reads CASSLDTGISSGYTF. The CDR3 region has the DNA TGCGCCAGCAGCTTGGATACAGGGATCAGTTCAGGCTACACCTTC. Using reference TRBV5-1 and TRBJ1-2 for the parts outside the CDR3, the full variable domain is KAGVTQTPRYLIKTRGQQVTLSCSPISGHRSVSWYQQTPGQGLQFLFEYFSETQRNKGNFPGRFSGRQFSNSRSEMNVSTLELGDSALYLCASSLDTGISSGYTFGSGTRLTVV.

The rearrangement joins TRBV7-2 to TRBJ2-4; TRBD1 agrees at 7 bases. The CDR3 consists of 13 residues. Trimming removed 2 bases from V and 6 bases from J; junction bases left unmatched: 1. Per germline, CDR1 SGHTA and CDR2 FQGNSA. The CDR3 DNA sequence: TGTGCCAGCAGCTTACACAGGGGAAACATTCAGTACTTC. Protein sequence: CASSLHRGNIQYF.

As regards this clone: The sample contains more than one DNA sequence encoding this CDR3. The genes are TRBV24-1 and TRBJ1-2; 7 bases fit TRBD1. Trimming took 3 bases from V and 2 from J; bases not matched to a gene: 5. CDR3 size: 15 residues. The V gene's germline CDR1 is KGHDR and CDR2 SFDVKD. The DNA of the CDR3 is TGTGCCACCAGTGATCCAAAGACAGGGAACTATGGCTACACCTTC. The encoded protein is CATSDPKTGNYGYTF.

The gene calls are TRBV29-1 and TRBJ2-5; TRBD2 agrees at 7 bases. The V gene end was trimmed by 1 base and the J gene end by 5 bases; junction bases not matched to a gene: 10. Germline CDR1 reads SQVTM; CDR2 reads ANQGSEA. The CDR3 loop spans 15 amino acids. CDR3 sequence reads: CSVEVSAGIQETQYF. The CDR3 region has the DNA TGCAGCGTTGAAGTCTCAGCGGGGATACAGGAGACCCAGTACTTC.

The chain combines TRBV4-1 with TRBJ1-4; the match to TRBD1 covers 7 bases. V shed 4 bases, J shed 4 bases, and the junction held 9 bases outside the gene matches. This CDR3 is 16 amino acids long. In germline, CDR1 is MGHRA, CDR2 YSYEKL. The CDR3 loop reads CASSLFRQGVNEKLFF. The DNA for the CDR3 is TGCGCCAGCAGCCTCTTCCGACAGGGCGTTAATGAAAAACTGTTTTTT.

DNA of the CDR3: TGTGCCAGCAGTGAGATATTCGGTCTGAACACTGAAGCTTTCTTT. Protein sequence: CASSEIFGLNTEAFF. The chain has TRBV6-1 and TRBJ1-1, with unresolved D. V was pared by 3 bases and J by 0 bases, with 11 bases between. Germline assignment: CDR1 MNHNS and CDR2 SASEGT. CDR3 size: 15 residues.